This is a list of T cell receptor beta chains from one sample in a study of PD-1 blockade in classical Hodgkin lymphoma. Using immunoSEQ multiplex PCR, the repertoire was profiled, and TCRdb retains in-frame clones only, with some absent. The data show approximately 150,000 clones, with around four fifths seen just once and roughly a tenth held by the top ten. This material consisted of peripheral blood mononuclear cells (PBMCs), taken before the second cycle of nivolumab. The origin of the receptors is a human donor with classical Hodgkin lymphoma. Each CDR3 is given with its conserved first and last residue. The D gene is left open where the match is weak. Not all rows give a size; the values are once, few, many and, for expanded clones, a class.

.	.	TRBV21-1	TRBJ1-1	TGTGCCAGCAGCAGGGGGTCGGGGAACACTGAAGCTTTCTTT	CASSRGSGNTEAFF
.	.	TRBV6-5	TRBJ1-5	TGTGCCAGCAGACCGACGGGTAATCAGCCCCAGCATTTT	CASRPTGNQPQHF
.	TRBD2	TRBV9	TRBJ2-1	TGTGCCAGCAGCCCCGGACTAGCGGGAGGGCTCCGGGAATACAATGAGCAGTTCTTC	CASSPGLAGGLREYNEQFF
once	TRBD1	TRBV6-5	TRBJ1-2	TGTGCCAGCAGTTATGTGGGACAGCCAACCTATGGCTACACCTTC	CASSYVGQPTYGYTF
.	.	TRBV29-1	TRBJ2-2	TGCAGCGTTGAACCTTGGGGGCAGGGGGGGTCCGGGGAGCTGTTTTTT	CSVEPWGQGGSGELFF
many	TRBD1	TRBV10-3	TRBJ1-1	TGTGCCATCATGGGACAGGGGTCGAACACTGAAGCTTTCTTT	CAIMGQGSNTEAFF
.	TRBD1	TRBV5-1	TRBJ1-1	TGCGCCAGCAGCTGGACAGGGGCCGGGTTAGCCACTGAAGCTTTCTTT	CASSWTGAGLATEAFF
.	.	TRBV15	TRBJ2-5	TGTGCCACCAGCAGAGTGGCGGGACCGTACCAAGAGACCCAGTACTTC	CATSRVAGPYQETQYF
few	.	TRBV23-1	TRBJ2-7	TGCGCCAGCAGTCAAGGGCGGACGCAGTACTTC	CASSQGRTQYF
.	TRBD2	TRBV10-3	TRBJ2-1	TGTGCCATCGGCGGGGGGGACTACAATGAGCAGTTCTTC	CAIGGGDYNEQFF
.	.	TRBV29-1	TRBJ1-2	TGCAGCGTTGAAGTTTCCGTTTCTGGCTATGGCTACACCTTC	CSVEVSVSGYGYTF
.	.	TRBV7-6	TRBJ1-5	TGTGCCAGCAGCCAAAACTCGGAAAGCAATCAGCCCCAGCATTTT	CASSQNSESNQPQHF
once	TRBD2	TRBV11-3	TRBJ2-2	TGTGCCAGCAGCTATAACGGGGGGAGCCCCGGGGAGCTGTTTTTT	CASSYNGGSPGELFF
.	TRBD2	TRBV7-9	TRBJ2-7	TGTGCCAGCAGCCTACGACTAGCGGGAGCCTACGAGCAGTACTTC	CASSLRLAGAYEQYF
few	.	TRBV5-6	TRBJ2-1	TGTGCCAGCAGCTTGTTACTAGGCTCCTACAATGAGCAGTTCTTC	CASSLLLGSYNEQFF
.	.	TRBV5-1	TRBJ1-4	TGCGCCAGCAGCCCGGACAGTTACTATGAAAAACTGTTTTTT	CASSPDSYYEKLFF